This TCR beta chain was sequenced in a study of blood T cell repertoires in COVID-19. For the study at large: COVID-19 samples from acute and convalescent phases originated in the United States, Italy and Spain. PBMCs, B-cell-depleted T cells, or T cells provided the cDNA or gDNA that made up the material.

The authors' processing: For nucleated cells, counts were estimated from reference gene primer amplification. Profiling relied on immunoSEQ multiplex PCR, and the TCRdb table lists in-frame clones only, not all of them. From that table come the V and J calls and clone size; the DNA was used to work out D and trimming. Here the sample spans some 40,000 clones, roughly 90% being singletons. In germline, CDR1 is SGHVS, CDR2 FNYEAQ. Trimming stripped 1 base from V and 7 bases from J, with 13 bases between. The CDR3 loop spans 14 amino acids. This sequence originates from a man aged 65 to 85 with active COVID-19. Sequencing was done on a sample of peripheral blood. J is TRBJ2-5 and V is TRBV7-6; perhaps TRBD1 as D (5 bases). The CDR3: CASSLESRVGTQYF. The CDR3 nucleotides are TGTGCCAGCAGCTTAGAAAGCAGGGTTGGGACCCAGTACTTC.